Each of the 17 T cell receptor beta chains below was sequenced from the same sample in a study of regulatory T cells in long-lasting Graves disease. Through Arm-PCR of CDR3 regions and iRepertoire HTBI primers, TCR beta libraries were built. TCRdb passed the multiplex PCR reads through MiXCR, listing each CDR3 protein once. The sample holds roughly 500,000 distinct CDR3 sequences, 22% seen once. Time point indicated: persistent/refractory GD, antithyroid drugs over 5 years with positive TRAb. After RNA was extracted from PBMCs, the TCR library was made from it. The sequences come from peripheral blood mononuclear cells (PBMCs), collected when the disease was refractory, from a patient treated with antithyroid drugs. The receptors shown here come from a female donor with Graves disease.

The chain has TRBV18 and TRBJ2-5; 11 bases agree with TRBD2. The CDR3 spans 17 residues. Germline-derived CDR1 and CDR2 are KGHSH and LQKENI. The V segment lost 3 bases and the J segment 6 bases; nucleotides outside the gene matches: 12. The chain's CDR3 is CASSPAESGLAEQTQYF. In nucleotides, the CDR3 is TGTGCCAGCTCACCGGCAGAATCGGGACTAGCGGAACAGACCCAGTACTTC.

The CDR3 loop reads CASTSRTGTPTGELFF. The CDR3 nucleotides read TGTGCCAGCACCTCGAGGACCGGGACCCCCACCGGGGAGCTGTTTTTT. This rearrangement joins TRBV11-2 to TRBJ2-2; D could derive from TRBD1 or TRBD2 (5 bases each). This CDR3 contains 16 residues. Germline assignment: CDR1 SGHAT and CDR2 FQNNGV. The V gene lost 7 bases and the J gene lost 4 bases, with 19 bases spanning the gap. The complete variable domain, with remaining parts taken from reference TRBV11-2 and TRBJ2-2, reads EAGVAQSPRYKIIEKRQSVAFWCNPISGHATLYWYQQILGQGPKLLIQFQNNGVVDDSQLPKDRFSAERLKGVDSTLKIQPAKLEDSAVYLCASTSRTGTPTGELFFGEGSRLTVL.

The table lists this clonotype with a few counts. V is TRBV20-1 and J is TRBJ2-7; TRBD1 or TRBD2 may be the D gene (5 bases each). The length of the CDR3 is 14 residues. In germline, CDR1 is DFQATT, CDR2 SNEGSKA (reference sequence). V was clipped by 3 bases and J by 4 bases, with 16 bases between them. The CDR3 loop reads CSASEGTREYEQYF. The DNA of the CDR3 is TGCAGTGCTAGCGAGGGGACCCGAGAGTACGAGCAGTACTTC.

There are many counts of this clonotype. V is TRBV28 and J is TRBJ1-1; D possibly corresponds to TRBD1 (6 bases). This CDR3 spans 12 amino acids. Germline V gene lookup returns CDR1 MDHEN and CDR2 SYDVKM. The V and J ends lost 1 base and 10 bases respectively, with 10 bases between them. CDR3 residues: CASSLLRGRAFF. CDR3 coding DNA: TGTGCCAGCAGTTTATTGAGGGGGAGAGCTTTCTTT.

This clonotype has just a few counts. This chain joins TRBV30 and TRBJ1-5; the D is unclear. Germline V gene data show CDR1 as GTSNPN and CDR2 as SVGIG (reference sequence). The CDR3 extends over 13 amino acids. Between the trimmed V and J ends, which lost 1 base and 5 bases, there was a span of 9 bases. CDR3 sequence reads: CAWSAGRDQPQHF. The CDR3 DNA follows: TGTGCCTGGAGTGCGGGGAGGGATCAGCCCCAGCATTTT.

This clonotype has a count of ten or more. The chain carries TRBV11-1 and TRBJ1-1; 9 nucleotides match TRBD1. Trimming cost V 4 bases and J 10 bases; bases outside gene matches: 4. Germline CDR1 is SGHAT and CDR2 is FQDESV (reference sequence). This CDR3 has 12 residues. The CDR3 loop reads CASSSQGAGAFF. The CDR3 nucleotides read TGTGCCAGCAGCTCACAGGGGGCGGGAGCTTTCTTT.

This clonotype was recorded many times. V usage is TRBV10-3 and J usage is TRBJ2-5, with 9 nucleotides matching TRBD1. V dropped 4 bases and J dropped 1; count of bases not matched to a gene: 7. The germline CDR1 and CDR2 sequences are ENHRY and SYGVKD. The length of the CDR3 is 16 residues. The CDR3 protein is CAISVSTGGGQETQYF. The DNA of the CDR3 is TGTGCCATCAGTGTATCAACAGGGGGCGGCCAAGAGACCCAGTACTTC.

The chain is built from TRBV6-5 and TRBJ1-1, with D hard to call. Per the germline V gene, CDR1 is MNHEY and CDR2 is SVGAGI. CDR3 size: 15 residues. Trimming removed 0 bases from V and 0 bases from J, with 8 bases in between. The CDR3 spells CASSYSYRLNTEAFF. CDR3 nucleotides: TGTGCCAGCAGTTACTCGTACAGACTGAACACTGAAGCTTTCTTT.

This clonotype was recorded at least ten times. The chain carries TRBV6-1 and TRBJ1-5; D is perhaps TRBD1 (6 bases). Germline V gene data show CDR1 as MNHNS and CDR2 as SASEGT. The CDR3 is 15 amino acids. Trimming removed 7 bases at V and 1 base at J, with 14 bases between. The CDR3: CASTWGDKSNQPQHF. For the CDR3, the DNA is TGTGCCAGCACCTGGGGGGACAAGAGCAATCAGCCCCAGCATTTT.

The chain links TRBV2 to TRBJ2-7; D assignment may be TRBD1 or TRBD2 (6 bases each). V gave up 1 base and J gave up 1 base, with 11 bases separating them. Germline V gives CDR1 SNHLY, CDR2 FYNNEI. This CDR3 is built from 15 residues. As DNA, the CDR3 is TGTGCCAGCAGTGAAGAGGGGGGTAGTTCCTACGAGCAGTACTTC. Amino acids: CASSEEGGSSYEQYF.

This clonotype was detected only a few times. The rearrangement joins TRBV6-2 or TRBV6-3 to TRBJ2-7; D possibly corresponds to TRBD2 (5 bases). Germline V gene data show CDR1 as MNHEY and CDR2 as SVGEGT. V was pared by 5 bases and J by 10 bases, with 18 bases between. The length of the CDR3 is 13 residues. The CDR3 is CASSDSFGRFQYF. CDR3 bases: TGTGCCAGCAGTGATAGCTTTGGGAGATTCCAGTACTTC.

This clonotype has a count of ten or more. V is TRBV12-3 or TRBV12-4 and J is TRBJ2-5; TRBD1 agrees at 9 bases. The length of the CDR3 is 13 residues. V trimming: 7 bases; J trimming: 1 base; junction bases outside the gene matches: 1. The CDR3 sequence is CASNRGLQETQYF. In nucleotides, the CDR3 is TGTGCCAGCAACAGGGGGCTCCAAGAGACCCAGTACTTC.

This clonotype showed up just a few times. V usage is TRBV20-1 and J usage is TRBJ2-5; the D is unclear. CDR1 and CDR2 from the germline V gene are DFQATT and SNEGSKA (reference sequence). Trimming removed 7 bases from V and 3 bases from J, with 12 bases in between. The CDR3 length is 12 residues. The CDR3 region is CSVGLYEETQYF. The CDR3 region has the DNA TGCAGTGTTGGCCTATACGAAGAGACCCAGTACTTC.

This clonotype was counted ten times or more. The J gene is TRBJ2-7, the V gene TRBV28, with 10 bases identical to TRBD1. Germline values: CDR1 MDHEN, CDR2 SYDVKM. There are 16 residues in the CDR3. V lost 4 bases, J lost 6 bases, and 12 bases stayed unmatched. In DNA, the CDR3 is TGTGCCAGCAGTTCGCTTATGAGACAGGGGGCTCTCGAGCAGTACTTC. Encoded protein: CASSSLMRQGALEQYF.

This clonotype was counted a few times. The chain is built from TRBV20-1 and TRBJ2-5; 9 nucleotides agree with TRBD2. Looked up from germline, CDR1 is DFQATT and CDR2 is SNEGSKA (reference sequence). V lost 4 bases to trimming and J lost 4 bases; unmatched junction nucleotides: 7. This CDR3 has 14 residues. In DNA form, the CDR3 reads TGCAGTGCTATGGGACTAGCCTGGGGAGAGACCCAGTACTTC. It translates to CSAMGLAWGETQYF.

The genes are TRBV6-5 and TRBJ1-1; no firm D call. In germline, CDR1 is MNHEY, CDR2 SVGAGI. This CDR3 has 16 amino acids. The ends were cut back, 2 bases at V and 0 bases at J, with 13 bases in the middle. The CDR3 nucleotides are TGTGCCAGCAGTTACGAGGTCGGGAGTATGAACACTGAAGCTTTCTTT. This gives the protein CASSYEVGSMNTEAFF.

This chain's CDR3 is CASSIGTPGAGETQYF. The DNA for the CDR3 is TGTGCCAGCAGCATTGGGACCCCGGGAGCTGGGGAGACCCAGTACTTC. The chain employs TRBV11-2 and TRBJ2-5; D perhaps matches TRBD2 (6 bases). This CDR3 contains 16 residues. V dropped 5 bases and J dropped 5 bases, with 21 bases sitting between them. Germline V gives CDR1 SGHAT, CDR2 FQNNGV.